This T cell receptor beta chain was captured by sequencing in a study of early T cells in non-severe SARS-CoV-2 infection. Findings of the study overall: Matches to VDJdb favored anti-spike CD8 responses and missed private and CD4 specificities.

Individual cDNA molecules were tagged with unique molecular identifiers, the study reported. From the 5' RACE reads, TCRdb called clonotypes with MiXCR, one entry per CDR3 protein. The repertoire includes tens of thousands of distinct CDR3 sequences, approximately 10% of them detected once, and roughly 6% sits in the top ten. Germline assignment: CDR1 SGHNT and CDR2 YYREEE (reference sequence). The CDR3 consists of 14 residues. V was trimmed by 0 bases and J by 6 bases, leaving 9 bases between them. A remark on this clonotype: Antigen specificity is unknown.

Material for sequencing was whole blood. This chain links TRBV5-4 with TRBJ2-2; D ambiguous. The clonotype comes from an adult who was a healthcare worker with PCR-confirmed SARS-CoV-2 infection or an uninfected control (not recorded which). The chain's CDR3 is CASSLALDAGELFF. The CDR3 region has the DNA TGTGCCAGCAGCTTGGCTCTAGATGCCGGGGAGCTGTTTTTT.